This entry is about one TCR beta chain. These data belong to a study of blood T cell repertoires in COVID-19. CDR1 MDHEN and CDR2 SYDVKM come from the germline V gene. CDR3 size: 13 residues. V lost 8 bases to trimming and J lost 0 bases, with 10 bases between them. Produced via immunoSEQ multiplex PCR; TCRdb's table is partial and in-frame only. The repertoire holds 150,000 to 200,000 clones, with roughly 80% as singletons. The chain links TRBV28 to TRBJ1-1, with a possible D match to TRBD1 (6 bases). Material: PBMCs or T cells enriched from blood (not recorded which). The TCR was taken from a woman between 45 and 60 years old who had recovered from COVID-19. Here the CDR3 DNA reads TGTGCCAGCGGACAGAGCATGAACACTGAAGCTTTCTTT. Translated: CASGQSMNTEAFF.